This TCR beta chain emerged from a study of blood T cell repertoires in COVID-19. Study summary: The analysed material was cDNA or gDNA that came from T cells, B-cell-depleted T cells, or PBMCs.

As handled by the study authors: By means of reference gene primer amplification, nucleated cell counts were estimated. Libraries were prepared by immunoSEQ multiplex PCR; TCRdb keeps only in-frame clonotypes and omits some of them. V and J calls plus clone size are reproduced from that table; the DNA served to infer D and trimming. The sample lists over 130,000 clones; roughly 90% were seen once. The trim removed 1 base at V and 6 bases at J, leaving 1 base unmatched. From germline, CDR1 is SGHDT and CDR2 YYEEEE. The length of the CDR3 is 14 residues. Seattle's enrolled individuals joined amid active infection and were then monitored longitudinally.

This sequence joins TRBV5-6 and TRBJ2-1, with TRBD2 identical over 10 bases. Sequenced: peripheral blood. This TCR derives from a human donor with COVID-19, enrolled during active disease. The donor label of this sample is uncertain. The CDR3 bases are TGTGCCAGCAGCTTGAGCGGGGGGGCCAATGAGCAGTTCTTC. It encodes CASSLSGGANEQFF.